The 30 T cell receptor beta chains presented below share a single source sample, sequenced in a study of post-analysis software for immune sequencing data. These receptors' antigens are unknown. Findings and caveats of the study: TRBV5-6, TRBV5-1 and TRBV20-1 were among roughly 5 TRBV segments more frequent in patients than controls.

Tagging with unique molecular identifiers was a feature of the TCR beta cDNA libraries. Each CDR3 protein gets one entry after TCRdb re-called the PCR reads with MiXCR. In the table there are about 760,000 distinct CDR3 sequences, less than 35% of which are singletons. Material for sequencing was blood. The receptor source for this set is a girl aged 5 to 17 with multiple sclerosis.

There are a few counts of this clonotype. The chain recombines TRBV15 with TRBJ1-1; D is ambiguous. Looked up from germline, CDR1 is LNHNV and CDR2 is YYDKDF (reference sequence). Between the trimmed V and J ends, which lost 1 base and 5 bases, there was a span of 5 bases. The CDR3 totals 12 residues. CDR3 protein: CATSRGWTEAFF. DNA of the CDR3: TGTGCCACCAGCAGAGGATGGACTGAAGCTTTCTTT.

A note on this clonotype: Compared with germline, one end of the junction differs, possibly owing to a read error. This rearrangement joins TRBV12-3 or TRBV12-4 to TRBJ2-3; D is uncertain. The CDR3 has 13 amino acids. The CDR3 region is CASGFADTDTQYF. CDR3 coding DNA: TGTGCCAGCGGTTTCGCAGACACAGATACGCAGTATTTT.

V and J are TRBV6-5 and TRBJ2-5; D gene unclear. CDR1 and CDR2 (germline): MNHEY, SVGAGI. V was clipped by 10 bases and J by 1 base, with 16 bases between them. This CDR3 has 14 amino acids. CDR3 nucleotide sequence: TGTGCCATTTCAAGGTCCAAAGCCCAAGAGACCCAGTACTTC. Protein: CAISRSKAQETQYF.

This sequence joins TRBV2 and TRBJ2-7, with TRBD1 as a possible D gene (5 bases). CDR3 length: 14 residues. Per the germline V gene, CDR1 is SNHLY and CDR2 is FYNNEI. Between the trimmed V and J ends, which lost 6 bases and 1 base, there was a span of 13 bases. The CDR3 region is CASRVRATSYEQYF. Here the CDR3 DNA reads TGTGCCAGCAGGGTCAGGGCTACGTCCTACGAGCAGTACTTC. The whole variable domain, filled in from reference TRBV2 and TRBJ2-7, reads EPEVTQTPSHQVTQMGQEVILRCVPISNHLYFYWYRQILGQKVEFLVSFYNNEISEKSEIFDDQFSVERPDGSNFTLKIRSTKLEDSAMYFCASRVRATSYEQYFGPGTRLTVT.

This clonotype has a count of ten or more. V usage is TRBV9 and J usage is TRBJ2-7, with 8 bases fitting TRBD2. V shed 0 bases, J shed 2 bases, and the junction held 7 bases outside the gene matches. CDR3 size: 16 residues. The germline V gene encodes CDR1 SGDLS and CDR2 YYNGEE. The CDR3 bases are TGTGCCAGCAGCGTAGTCCCTAGCGGGCCACCCTACGAGCAGTACTTC. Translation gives CASSVVPSGPPYEQYF.

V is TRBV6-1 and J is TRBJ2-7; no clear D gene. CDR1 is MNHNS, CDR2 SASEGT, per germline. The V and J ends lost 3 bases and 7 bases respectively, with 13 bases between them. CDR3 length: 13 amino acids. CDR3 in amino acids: CASSDMRNTEQYF. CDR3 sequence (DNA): TGTGCCAGCAGTGACATGAGGAATACTGAGCAGTACTTC.

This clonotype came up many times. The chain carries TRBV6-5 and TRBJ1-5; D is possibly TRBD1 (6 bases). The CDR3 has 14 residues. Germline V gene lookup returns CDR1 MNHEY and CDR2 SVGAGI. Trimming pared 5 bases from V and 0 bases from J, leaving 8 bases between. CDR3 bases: TGTGCCAGCAGTCGGGACAATAGCAATCAGCCCCAGCATTTT. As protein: CASSRDNSNQPQHF.

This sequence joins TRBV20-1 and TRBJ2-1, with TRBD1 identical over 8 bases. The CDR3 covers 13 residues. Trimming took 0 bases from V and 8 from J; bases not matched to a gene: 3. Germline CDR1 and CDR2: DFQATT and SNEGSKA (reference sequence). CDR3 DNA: TGCAGTGCTAGAGAGACAGGGGTCTATGAGCAGTTCTTC. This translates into CSARETGVYEQFF.

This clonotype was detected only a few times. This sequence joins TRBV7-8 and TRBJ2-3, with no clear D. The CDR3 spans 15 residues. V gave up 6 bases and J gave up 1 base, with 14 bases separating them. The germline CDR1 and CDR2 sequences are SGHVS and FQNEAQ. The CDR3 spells CASSPRGLGTDTQYF. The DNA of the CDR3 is TGTGCCAGCAGTCCCCGTGGTCTCGGCACAGATACGCAGTATTTT. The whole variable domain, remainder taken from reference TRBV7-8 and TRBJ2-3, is GAGVSQSPRYKVAKRGQDVALRCDPISGHVSLFWYQQALGQGPEFLTYFQNEAQLDKSGLPSDRFFAERPEGSVSTLKIQRTQQEDSAVYLCASSPRGLGTDTQYFGPGTRLTVL.

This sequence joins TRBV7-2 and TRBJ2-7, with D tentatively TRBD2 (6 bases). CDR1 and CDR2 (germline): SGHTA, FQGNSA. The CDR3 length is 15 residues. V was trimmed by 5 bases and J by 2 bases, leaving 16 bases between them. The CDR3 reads CASSVTGTAAYEQYF. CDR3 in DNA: TGTGCCAGCAGCGTAACCGGGACTGCAGCCTACGAGCAGTACTTC.

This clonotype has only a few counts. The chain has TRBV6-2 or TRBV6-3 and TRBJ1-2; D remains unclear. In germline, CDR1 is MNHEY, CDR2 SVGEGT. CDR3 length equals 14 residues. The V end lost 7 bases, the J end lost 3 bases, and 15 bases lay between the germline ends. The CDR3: CASTDTGGYYGYTF. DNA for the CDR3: TGTGCCAGCACCGACACCGGAGGTTACTATGGCTACACCTTC.

The CDR3 reads CASSSDGANEKLFF. CDR3 coding DNA: TGTGCCAGCAGCTCCGACGGGGCGAATGAAAAACTGTTTTTT. The chain carries TRBV7-9 and TRBJ1-4, with D tentatively TRBD1 (5 bases). Germline loops: CDR1 SEHNR, CDR2 FQNEAQ (reference sequence). With 4 bases removed from V and 5 bases from J, the gap between germline ends came to 11 bases. CDR3 length equals 14 residues.

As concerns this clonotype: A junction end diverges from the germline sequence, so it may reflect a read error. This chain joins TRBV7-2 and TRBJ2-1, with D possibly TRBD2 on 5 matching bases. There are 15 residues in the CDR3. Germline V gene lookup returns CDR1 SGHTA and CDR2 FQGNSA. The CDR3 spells CASSLGRGRYNGQFF. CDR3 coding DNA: TGTGCCAGCAGCTTAGGGCGCGGGCGTTACAATGGGCAGTTCTTC.

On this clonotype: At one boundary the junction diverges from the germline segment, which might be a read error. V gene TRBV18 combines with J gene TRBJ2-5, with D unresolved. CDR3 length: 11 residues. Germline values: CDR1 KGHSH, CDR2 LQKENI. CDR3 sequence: CASSPKEPQYF. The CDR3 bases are TGTGCCAGCTCACCAAAAGAGCCCCAGTACTTC. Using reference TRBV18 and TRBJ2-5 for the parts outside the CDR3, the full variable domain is NAGVMQNPRHLVRRRGQEARLRCSPMKGHSHVYWYRQLPEEGLKFMVYLQKENIIDESGMPKERFSAEFPKEGPSILRIQQVVRGDSAAYFCASSPKEPQYFGPGTRLLVL.

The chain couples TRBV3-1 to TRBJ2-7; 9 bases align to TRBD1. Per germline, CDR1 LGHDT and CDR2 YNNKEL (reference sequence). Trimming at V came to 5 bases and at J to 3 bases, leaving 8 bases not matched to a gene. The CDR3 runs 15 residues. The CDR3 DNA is TGTGCCAGCAGCTACTTCCGGGACAGGGACTACGAGCAGTACTTC. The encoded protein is CASSYFRDRDYEQYF.

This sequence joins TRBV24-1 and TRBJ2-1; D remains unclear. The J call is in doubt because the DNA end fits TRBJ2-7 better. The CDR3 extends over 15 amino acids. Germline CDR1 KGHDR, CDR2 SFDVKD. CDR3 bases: TGTGCCACCAGTGATTCGTGGAGCTCCTACAATGAGCAGTACTTC. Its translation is CATSDSWSSYNEQYF.

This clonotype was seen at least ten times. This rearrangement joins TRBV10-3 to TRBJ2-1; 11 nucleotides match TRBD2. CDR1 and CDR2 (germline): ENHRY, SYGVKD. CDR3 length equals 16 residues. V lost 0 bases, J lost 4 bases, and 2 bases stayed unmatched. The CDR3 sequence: CAISESTSGMYNEQFF. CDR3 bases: TGTGCCATCAGTGAGTCGACTAGCGGGATGTACAATGAGCAGTTCTTC.

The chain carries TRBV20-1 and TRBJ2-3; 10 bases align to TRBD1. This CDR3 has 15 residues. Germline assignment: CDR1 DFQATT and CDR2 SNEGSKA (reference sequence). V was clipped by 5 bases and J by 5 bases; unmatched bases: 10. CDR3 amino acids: CSAETGQGVGDTQYF. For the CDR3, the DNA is TGCAGTGCTGAGACAGGACAGGGGGTTGGAGATACGCAGTATTTT.

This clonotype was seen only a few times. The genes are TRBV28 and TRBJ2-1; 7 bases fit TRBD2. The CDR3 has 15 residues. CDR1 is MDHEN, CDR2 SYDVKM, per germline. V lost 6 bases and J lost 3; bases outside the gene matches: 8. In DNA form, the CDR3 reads TGTGCCAGCAGCTCGGCGGGAGAAGGCTACAATGAGCAGTTCTTC. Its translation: CASSSAGEGYNEQFF.

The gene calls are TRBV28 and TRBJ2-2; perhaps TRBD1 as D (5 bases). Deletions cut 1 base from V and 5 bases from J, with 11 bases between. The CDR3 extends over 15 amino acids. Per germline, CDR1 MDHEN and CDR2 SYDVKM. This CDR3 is CASSLYRGNTGELFF. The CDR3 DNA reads TGTGCCAGCAGTTTATATAGGGGAAATACCGGGGAGCTGTTTTTT.

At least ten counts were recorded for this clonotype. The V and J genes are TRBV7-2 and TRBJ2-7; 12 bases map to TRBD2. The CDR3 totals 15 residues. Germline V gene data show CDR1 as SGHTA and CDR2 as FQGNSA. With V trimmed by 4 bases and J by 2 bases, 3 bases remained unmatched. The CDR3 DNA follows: TGTGCCAGCAGCTACGGACTAGCGGGGACCTACGAGCAGTACTTC. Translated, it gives CASSYGLAGTYEQYF. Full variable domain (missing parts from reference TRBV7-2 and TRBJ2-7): GAGVSQSPSNKVTEKGKDVELRCDPISGHTALYWYRQSLGQGLEFLIYFQGNSAPDKSGLPSDRFSAERTGGSVSTLTIQRTQQEDSAVYLCASSYGLAGTYEQYFGPGTRLTVT.

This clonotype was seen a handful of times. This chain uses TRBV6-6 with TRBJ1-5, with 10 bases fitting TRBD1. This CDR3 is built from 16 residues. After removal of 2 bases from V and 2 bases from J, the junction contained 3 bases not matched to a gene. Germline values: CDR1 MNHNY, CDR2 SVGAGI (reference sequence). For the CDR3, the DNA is TGTGCCAGCAGTTACGACAGGGGGCGCGGCAATCAGCCCCAGCATTTT. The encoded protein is CASSYDRGRGNQPQHF.

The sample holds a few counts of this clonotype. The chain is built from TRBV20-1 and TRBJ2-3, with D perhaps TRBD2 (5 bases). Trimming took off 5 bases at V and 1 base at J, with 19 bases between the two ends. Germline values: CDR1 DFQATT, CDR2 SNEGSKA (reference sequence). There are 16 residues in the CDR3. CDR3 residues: CSAAPSRAGRTDTQYF. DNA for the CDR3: TGCAGTGCTGCCCCTTCTCGGGCGGGCCGCACAGATACGCAGTATTTT.

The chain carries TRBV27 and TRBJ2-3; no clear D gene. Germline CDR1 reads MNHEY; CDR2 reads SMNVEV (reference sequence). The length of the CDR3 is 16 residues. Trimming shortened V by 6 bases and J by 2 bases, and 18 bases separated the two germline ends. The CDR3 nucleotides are TGTGCCAGCAGACCGATAACGACAAGCCTCACAGATACGCAGTATTTT. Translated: CASRPITTSLTDTQYF.

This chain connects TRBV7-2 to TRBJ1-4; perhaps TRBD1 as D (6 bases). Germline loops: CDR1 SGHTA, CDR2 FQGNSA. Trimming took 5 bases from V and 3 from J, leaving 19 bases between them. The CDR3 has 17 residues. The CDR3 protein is CASSQGGQGFANEKLFF. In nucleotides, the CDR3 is TGTGCCAGCAGCCAGGGCGGCCAGGGGTTCGCTAATGAAAAACTGTTTTTT.

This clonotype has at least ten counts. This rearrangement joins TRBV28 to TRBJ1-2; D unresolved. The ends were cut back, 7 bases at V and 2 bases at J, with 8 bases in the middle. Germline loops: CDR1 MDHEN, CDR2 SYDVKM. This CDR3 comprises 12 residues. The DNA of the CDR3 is TGTGCCAGCATGGAGGGAAACTATGGCTACACCTTC. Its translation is CASMEGNYGYTF.

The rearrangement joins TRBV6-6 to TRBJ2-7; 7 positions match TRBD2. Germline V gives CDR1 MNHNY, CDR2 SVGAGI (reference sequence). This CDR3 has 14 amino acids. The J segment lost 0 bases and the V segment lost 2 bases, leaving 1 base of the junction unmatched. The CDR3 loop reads CASSYSGVSYEQYF. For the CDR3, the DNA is TGTGCCAGCAGTTACAGCGGGGTCTCCTACGAGCAGTACTTC.

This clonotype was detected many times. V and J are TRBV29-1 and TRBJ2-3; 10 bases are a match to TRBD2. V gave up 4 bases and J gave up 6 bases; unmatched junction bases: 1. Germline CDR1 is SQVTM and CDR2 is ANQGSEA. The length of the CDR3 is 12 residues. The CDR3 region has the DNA TGCAGCGTTGCGACTAGCGGGGATACGCAGTATTTT. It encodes CSVATSGDTQYF.

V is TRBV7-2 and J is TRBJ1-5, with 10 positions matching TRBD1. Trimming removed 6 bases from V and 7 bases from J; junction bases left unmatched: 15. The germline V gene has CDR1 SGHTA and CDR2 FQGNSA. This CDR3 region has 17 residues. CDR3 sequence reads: CASSPDRGLLRGQPQHF. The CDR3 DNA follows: TGTGCCAGCAGTCCTGACAGGGGGCTTCTCCGGGGGCAGCCCCAGCATTTT.

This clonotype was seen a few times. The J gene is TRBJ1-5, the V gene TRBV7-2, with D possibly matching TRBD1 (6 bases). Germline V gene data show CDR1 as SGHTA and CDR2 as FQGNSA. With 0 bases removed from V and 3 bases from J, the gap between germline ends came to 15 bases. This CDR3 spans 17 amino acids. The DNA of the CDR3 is TGTGCCAGCAGCTTAGCCGGCAGGGGAGGGGACAATCAGCCCCAGCATTTT. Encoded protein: CASSLAGRGGDNQPQHF.